The 27 T cell receptor beta chains reported below all come from one sample, sequenced in a study of T cells in Graves' hyperthyroidism and ophthalmopathy. The investigators amplified TCR beta CDR3 regions from RNA transcripts. An initial round of RT-PCR targeting the TCR CDR3 relied on the HTBI primer set. One entry per CDR3 protein, called by TCRdb with MiXCR from the multiplex PCR reads. Of 93,000 or so distinct CDR3 sequences in the sample, roughly 50% were seen once. The specimen was blood. These receptor sequences come from a man aged 40-49 years with Graves' hyperthyroidism.

This clonotype was detected ten times or more. The J gene is TRBJ2-7, the V gene TRBV5-1; 10 bases match TRBD1. Germline V gene data show CDR1 as SGHRS and CDR2 as YFSETQ. V dropped 1 base and J dropped 1; count of bases not matched to a gene: 2. The CDR3 contains 15 residues. The CDR3 here is CASSLTGQGSYEQYF. The CDR3 nucleotides read TGCGCCAGCAGCTTGACGGGACAGGGGTCCTACGAGCAGTACTTC.

This clonotype has at least ten counts. V gene TRBV24-1 combines with J gene TRBJ2-4, with unresolved D. Trimming shortened V by 4 bases and J by 3 bases, and 6 bases separated the two germline ends. The CDR3 sequence is 13 residues long. Per germline, CDR1 KGHDR and CDR2 SFDVKD. Here the CDR3 DNA reads TGTGCCACCAGTGAAGCCAGCAAAAACATTCAGTACTTC. Translation gives CATSEASKNIQYF.

This clonotype occurred many times. V is TRBV20-1 and J is TRBJ2-1; D possibly corresponds to TRBD2 (6 bases). V lost 0 bases to trimming and J lost 8 bases, with 17 bases between them. Per germline, CDR1 DFQATT and CDR2 SNEGSKA (reference sequence). The CDR3 runs to 15 residues. The CDR3 DNA reads as TGCAGTGCTAGAGATCTTGGCGGGAAACGGTATGAGCAGTTCTTC. Its translation is CSARDLGGKRYEQFF.

This clonotype was picked up many times. V and J are TRBV29-1 and TRBJ2-3, with TRBD2 identical over 8 bases. J gave up 2 bases and V 7 bases, and 2 bases lay outside the gene matches. The CDR3 covers 12 residues. CDR1 is SQVTM and CDR2 is ANQGSEA in the germline V gene. DNA of the CDR3: TGCAGCGCGCGGGGGGACACAGATACGCAGTATTTT. Its protein is CSARGDTDTQYF.

J is TRBJ2-7 and V is TRBV20-1; D is unresolved. Looked up from germline, CDR1 is DFQATT and CDR2 is SNEGSKA (reference sequence). Trimming removed 8 bases from V and 1 base from J, with 12 bases in between. The CDR3 has 12 amino acids. The CDR3 sequence: CSYKARSYEQYF. The CDR3 DNA follows: TGCAGTTACAAGGCCAGATCCTACGAGCAGTACTTC.

At least ten counts were recorded for this clonotype. This chain uses TRBV5-5 with TRBJ1-2; D may be TRBD1 (5 bases). The germline V and J ends were trimmed by 2 bases and 7 bases, with 12 bases remaining between them. The CDR3 covers 13 residues. From germline, CDR1 is SGHKS and CDR2 YYEKEE (reference sequence). The CDR3 is CASSLNRNGGYTF. CDR3 coding DNA: TGTGCCAGCAGCTTAAACAGGAATGGTGGCTACACCTTC. Full variable domain (rest looked up from reference TRBV5-5 and TRBJ1-2): DAGVTQSPTHLIKTRGQQVTLRCSPISGHKSVSWYQQVLGQGPQFIFQYYEKEERGRGNFPDRFSARQFPNYSSELNVNALLLGDSALYLCASSLNRNGGYTFGSGTRLTVV.

In this sample, this clonotype turned up a few times. The rearrangement joins TRBV3-1 to TRBJ1-2, with unresolved D. This CDR3 has 15 residues. The germline CDR1 and CDR2 sequences are LGHDT and YNNKEL (reference sequence). V lost 5 bases and J lost 4, with 17 bases in between. The CDR3 protein is CASSDLGDGRYGYTF. The CDR3 DNA follows: TGTGCCAGCAGCGACCTGGGTGATGGACGCTATGGCTACACCTTC.

This clonotype was counted ten times or more. The J gene is TRBJ1-1, the V gene TRBV2; 7 bases map to TRBD1. The CDR3 is made up of 15 amino acids. Losses at the gene ends were 3 bases for V and 6 bases for J; bases not matched to a gene: 10. Germline V gives CDR1 SNHLY, CDR2 FYNNEI. The CDR3 nucleotides read TGTGCCAGCAGTGAGGCCAGGGGGGGACTGGCTGAAGCTTTCTTT. Protein product: CASSEARGGLAEAFF.

The V call is TRBV7-2, the J call TRBJ2-3, with TRBD1 identical over 7 bases. The CDR3 loop spans 14 amino acids. Trimming removed 6 bases from V and 2 bases from J; junction bases left unmatched: 5. Germline values: CDR1 SGHTA, CDR2 FQGNSA. The CDR3 loop reads CASSGDSYTDTQYF. The CDR3 nucleotides are TGTGCCAGCAGTGGGGACAGTTACACAGATACGCAGTATTTT.

In its sample, this clonotype was seen many times. The V gene is TRBV4-2, the J gene TRBJ1-1, with D uncertain. CDR3 length: 13 amino acids. Germline values: CDR1 LGHNA, CDR2 YNFKEQ. Between the trimmed V and J ends, which lost 1 base and 0 bases, there was a span of 3 bases. The CDR3 DNA is TGTGCCAGCAGCCAAGTGGTGAACACTGAAGCTTTCTTT. Protein: CASSQVVNTEAFF.

The rearrangement uses TRBV5-1 and TRBJ2-1; 9 nucleotides match TRBD2. This CDR3 is built from 15 residues. V shed 10 bases, J shed 4 bases, and the junction held 12 bases outside the gene matches. In germline, CDR1 is SGHRS, CDR2 YFSETQ. The CDR3 region has the DNA TGCGCCGGCAATTCCAGACTAGCGGAATACAATGAGCAGTTCTTC. The encoded protein is CAGNSRLAEYNEQFF.

This clonotype was detected only a few times. A junction boundary mismatches the germline segment, possibly from a read error. The chain recombines TRBV12-3 or TRBV12-4 with TRBJ1-2; D remains ambiguous. CDR3 length: 14 amino acids. CDR3 loop: CASSSLGRSYGYAF. The CDR3 nucleotides are TGTGCCAGCAGTTCGCTCGGACGGAGCTATGGCTACGCCTTC.

The chain uses TRBV5-6 and TRBJ2-2; the match to TRBD1 covers 7 bases. Germline CDR1 reads SGHDT; CDR2 reads YYEEEE. Losses at the gene ends were 2 bases for V and 7 bases for J; bases not matched to a gene: 8. There are 15 residues in the CDR3. This CDR3 is CASSFRKGASGELFF. Written as DNA, the CDR3 is TGTGCCAGCAGCTTTAGGAAGGGGGCGAGCGGGGAGCTGTTTTTT.

The chain joins TRBV7-2 to TRBJ1-1; 11 positions agree with TRBD1. Germline-derived CDR1 and CDR2 are SGHTA and FQGNSA. J lost 5 bases, V lost 5 bases, and 4 bases had no gene match. The CDR3 is 14 amino acids. The CDR3 nucleotides read TGTGCCAGCAGCCGGGACAGGGGGGGGACTGAAGCTTTCTTT. Its protein is CASSRDRGGTEAFF.

This chain joins TRBV15 and TRBJ2-6; unclear D gene. This CDR3 is built from 16 residues. V shed 3 bases and J shed 0 bases, with 9 bases lying between them. Germline values: CDR1 LNHNV, CDR2 YYDKDF (reference sequence). CDR3 in DNA: TGTGCCACCAGCAGCTTGTCGTCCTCTGGGGCCAACGTCCTGACTTTC. It translates to CATSSLSSSGANVLTF.

This clonotype was detected only once. This may arise from a read error, as a much more abundant clone is one base away. The missing conserved phenylalanine or tryptophan at the end of this CDR3 makes a read error likely. The rearrangement links TRBV7-2 to TRBJ2-5; the D call may be TRBD1 or TRBD2 (5 bases each). The V and J ends lost 5 bases and 2 bases respectively, with 21 bases between them. The V gene's germline CDR1 is SGHTA and CDR2 FQGNSA. There are 17 residues in the CDR3. The DNA for the CDR3 is TGTGCCAGCAGCAAAACTTTTCGGGACGGCGAACAAGAGACCCAGTACTGC. As protein: CASSKTFRDGEQETQYC.

CDR3 nucleotides: TGTGCCAGCGGCCTGTCGGACGGGGTCCACGAGCAGTACTTC. Protein product: CASGLSDGVHEQYF. The chain has TRBV9 and TRBJ2-7; TRBD2 might be the D (5 bases). CDR1 and CDR2 from the germline V gene are SGDLS and YYNGEE. Trimming left V 7 bases short and J 5 bases short, with 19 bases between. The CDR3 totals 14 residues.

The rearrangement links TRBV7-2 to TRBJ2-5; D tentatively reads TRBD1 or TRBD2 (5 bases each). CDR3 size: 15 residues. Germline values: CDR1 SGHTA, CDR2 FQGNSA. V lost 5 bases, J lost 5 bases, and 18 bases lay in between. This CDR3 reads CASSPSWAGMETQYF. As DNA, the CDR3 is TGTGCCAGCAGCCCTAGCTGGGCAGGGATGGAGACCCAGTACTTC.

The gene calls are TRBV18 and TRBJ2-5, with TRBD1 matching 7 bases. This CDR3 contains 13 residues. Germline CDR1 KGHSH, CDR2 LQKENI. V lost 5 bases, J lost 2 bases, and 2 bases stayed unmatched. The CDR3 DNA reads TGTGCCAGCTCATTACAGGGGCAAGAGACCCAGTACTTC. Amino acid sequence: CASSLQGQETQYF.

This chain connects TRBV19 to TRBJ2-3, with D unclear. Looked up from germline, CDR1 is LNHDA and CDR2 is SQIVND (reference sequence). The CDR3 runs to 12 residues. V lost 3 bases and J 6 bases, leaving 7 bases between the germline ends. The CDR3 sequence is CASSIGGDTQYF. CDR3 in DNA: TGTGCCAGTAGTATCGGTGGGGATACGCAGTATTTT.

Worth noting for this clonotype: Since the CDR3 does not end with the conserved phenylalanine or tryptophan, this likely comes from a read error. The genes are TRBV29-1 and TRBJ2-7; 7 positions agree with TRBD1. The CDR3 spans 15 residues. CDR1 is SQVTM, CDR2 ANQGSEA, per germline. V was clipped by 7 bases and J by 1 base; unmatched bases: 13. The CDR3 region has the DNA TGCAGCGCCCTCGACAGGGAGCGATGGTCCTACGAGCAGTACATC. Encoded protein: CSALDRERWSYEQYI.

This rearrangement joins TRBV10-2 to TRBJ1-2; 10 nucleotides align to TRBD1. The V segment lost 6 bases and the J segment 4 bases; nucleotides outside the gene matches: 20. There are 19 residues in the CDR3. CDR1 and CDR2 (germline): WSHSY, SAAADI. The CDR3: CASSPGGAPGTGAIYGYTF. The CDR3 DNA follows: TGCGCCAGCAGCCCCGGGGGGGCCCCCGGGACAGGGGCCATCTATGGCTACACCTTC.

V usage is TRBV20-1 and J usage is TRBJ2-7; D unresolved. Germline values: CDR1 DFQATT, CDR2 SNEGSKA (reference sequence). V was clipped by 1 base and J by 3 bases, with 7 bases between them. The CDR3 has 12 amino acids. CDR3 region: CSARGGDYEQYF. The DNA for the CDR3 is TGCAGTGCTAGAGGTGGGGACTACGAGCAGTACTTC.

In this sample, this clonotype turned up many times. CDR3 nucleotides: TGCAGCGTTGGTTACAGGGGGGCAGATACGCAGTATTTT. Translating gives CSVGYRGADTQYF. V is TRBV29-1 and J is TRBJ2-3; 8 bases align to TRBD1. The germline CDR1 and CDR2 sequences are SQVTM and ANQGSEA. The CDR3 spans 13 residues. The V segment lost 4 bases and the J segment 4 bases; nucleotides outside the gene matches: 4.

The sample holds a few counts of this clonotype. The J gene is TRBJ1-2, the V gene TRBV29-1, with D possibly TRBD1 on 6 matching bases. Germline CDR1 reads SQVTM; CDR2 reads ANQGSEA. Trimming pared 3 bases from V and 10 bases from J, leaving 15 bases between. This CDR3 spans 12 amino acids. CDR3 sequence reads: CSVDRGRFVYTF. The CDR3 coding sequence is TGCAGCGTTGATCGGGGGCGGTTCGTCTACACCTTC.

The table lists this clonotype with many counts. This chain links TRBV20-1 with TRBJ2-1; 9 nucleotides match TRBD2. The V segment lost 6 bases and the J segment 1 base; nucleotides outside the gene matches: 16. The length of the CDR3 is 18 residues. Per the germline V gene, CDR1 is DFQATT and CDR2 is SNEGSKA (reference sequence). This CDR3 reads CSALQGGGRAKSYNEQFF. CDR3 in DNA: TGCAGTGCGCTCCAAGGGGGCGGGAGGGCGAAATCCTACAATGAGCAGTTCTTC.

This clonotype was seen at least ten times. This chain uses TRBV20-1 with TRBJ1-4, with D perhaps matching TRBD1 (5 bases). CDR1 is DFQATT, CDR2 SNEGSKA, per germline (reference sequence). CDR3 size: 15 residues. Between the trimmed V and J ends, which lost 2 bases and 2 bases, there was a span of 12 bases. CDR3 sequence: CSARMRGATNEKLFF. The CDR3 DNA follows: TGCAGTGCTAGAATGCGTGGGGCGACTAATGAAAAACTGTTTTTT.